A single sample is the source of the 31 T cell receptor beta chains below, sequenced in a study of monozygotic twins with cystic fibrosis. Only in-frame clones appear in the TCRdb table, and some are missing; sequencing was by immunoSEQ multiplex PCR. The sample includes about 11,000 clones, almost 85% of them seen just once. The sequenced sample consisted of blood. These receptors were taken from a man between 18 and 35 years old with cystic fibrosis.

The J gene is TRBJ2-1, the V gene TRBV27; 7 positions match TRBD2. CDR1 is MNHEY, CDR2 SMNVEV, per germline (reference sequence). The CDR3 is 16 amino acids. With 8 bases clipped from V and 3 bases from J, the junction kept 13 bases outside the gene matches. CDR3 in amino acids: CASRSTRAGNYNEQFF. The CDR3, as DNA: TGTGCCAGCCGAAGCACCCGAGCGGGGAACTACAATGAGCAGTTCTTC.

The rearrangement uses TRBV7-6 and TRBJ2-3; 8 bases line up with TRBD2. CDR3 length: 16 amino acids. Germline V gene lookup returns CDR1 SGHVS and CDR2 FNYEAQ. The trim removed 4 bases at V and 4 bases at J, leaving 10 bases unmatched. CDR3 in amino acids: CASSSGGEALSDTQYF. The CDR3 region has the DNA TGTGCCAGCAGCTCCGGGGGGGAGGCGCTCTCAGATACGCAGTATTTT.

This sequence joins TRBV27 and TRBJ1-5, with TRBD1 identical over 7 bases. Looked up from germline, CDR1 is MNHEY and CDR2 is SMNVEV (reference sequence). This CDR3 is 15 amino acids long. Trimming cost V 0 bases and J 6 bases; bases outside gene matches: 5. CDR3 nucleotides: TGTGCCAGCAGTTTATCTAGACAGGGAGGTCAGCCCCAGCATTTT. As protein: CASSLSRQGGQPQHF.

The V and J genes are TRBV7-9 and TRBJ2-7, with no clear D. This CDR3 region has 14 residues. Deletions cut 5 bases from V and 6 bases from J, with 17 bases between. Germline CDR1 is SEHNR and CDR2 is FQNEAQ (reference sequence). Here the CDR3 DNA reads TGTGCCAGCAGCCTCCGGGCCGATTCCCCCGAGCAGTACTTC. It specifies CASSLRADSPEQYF.

J is TRBJ1-1 and V is TRBV13, with D hard to call. The V gene lost 7 bases and the J gene lost 6 bases, with 18 bases spanning the gap. The germline V gene has CDR1 PRHDT and CDR2 FYEKMQ (reference sequence). The CDR3 length is 14 residues. Here the CDR3 DNA reads TGTGCCAGCACCCAATTTGAGGGTGGAGCTGAAGCTTTCTTT. Protein sequence: CASTQFEGGAEAFF.

In nucleotides, the CDR3 is TGTGCCAGCAGTCCCCTGGACAGGGGGCCTTATGGCTACACCTTC. It is translated as CASSPLDRGPYGYTF. The chain couples TRBV28 to TRBJ1-2; 11 positions match TRBD1. This CDR3 is 15 amino acids long. Trimming at V came to 5 bases and at J to 5 bases, leaving 7 bases not matched to a gene. CDR1 is MDHEN and CDR2 is SYDVKM in the germline V gene.

The chain couples TRBV18 to TRBJ1-6, with no clear D. V lost 2 bases, J lost 7 bases, and 6 bases lay in between. Germline values: CDR1 KGHSH, CDR2 LQKENI. This CDR3 is 13 amino acids long. The CDR3 spells CASSPGRNSPLHF. CDR3 nucleotides: TGTGCCAGCTCACCAGGGCGGAATTCACCCCTCCACTTT. The variable domain in full, completed from reference TRBV18 and TRBJ1-6, reads NAGVMQNPRHLVRRRGQEARLRCSPMKGHSHVYWYRQLPEEGLKFMVYLQKENIIDESGMPKERFSAEFPKEGPSILRIQQVVRGDSAAYFCASSPGRNSPLHFGNGTRLTVT.

This clone was counted a few times. The CDR3 sequence: CASSPSGLTAGKTEAFF. The CDR3 DNA is TGTGCCAGTAGCCCCTCGGGACTTACCGCGGGGAAGACTGAAGCTTTCTTT. The chain uses TRBV19 and TRBJ1-1, with D possibly matching TRBD1 (5 bases). Germline CDR1 reads LNHDA; CDR2 reads SQIVND (reference sequence). V shed 6 bases and J shed 5 bases, with 25 bases lying between them. This CDR3 contains 17 residues.

V is TRBV30 and J is TRBJ1-2, with D unclear. Germline CDR1 reads GTSNPN; CDR2 reads SVGIG (reference sequence). CDR3 length: 11 amino acids. V lost 5 bases and J 8 bases, leaving 12 bases between the germline ends. CDR3 sequence (DNA): TGTGCCTGGCGCCCGCGGAGGGGCTACACCTTC. Its translation is CAWRPRRGYTF.

This clone appeared a few times. The chain joins TRBV13 to TRBJ2-7; 10 bases fit TRBD1. With V trimmed by 5 bases and J by 4 bases, 8 bases remained unmatched. Per germline, CDR1 PRHDT and CDR2 FYEKMQ (reference sequence). The CDR3 sequence is 15 residues long. CDR3 in DNA: TGTGCCAGCAGCCCCCGGGGACAGGGGATGTACGAGCAGTACTTC. Amino acid sequence: CASSPRGQGMYEQYF.

The V call is TRBV29-1, the J call TRBJ1-4; a possible D gene is TRBD1 (5 bases). V gave up 6 bases and J gave up 7 bases, with 18 bases separating them. The CDR3 has 14 residues. In germline, CDR1 is SQVTM, CDR2 ANQGSEA. CDR3 sequence: CSVGVGGVAEKLFF. DNA for the CDR3: TGCAGCGTGGGAGTGGGAGGGGTGGCTGAAAAACTGTTTTTT.

The J gene is TRBJ1-5, the V gene TRBV6-5; D is perhaps TRBD1 (5 bases). The CDR3 runs 14 residues. Trimming removed 5 bases from V and 4 bases from J, with 12 bases in between. CDR1 is MNHEY, CDR2 SVGAGI, per germline. The CDR3 sequence is CASSETRGNQPQHF. CDR3 nucleotide sequence: TGTGCCAGCAGTGAAACGAGGGGTAATCAGCCCCAGCATTTT.

The CDR3 is CASSPLATGQDSPLHF. DNA for the CDR3: TGTGCCAGCTCACCACTTGCGACAGGGCAGGATTCACCCCTCCACTTT. V is TRBV18 and J is TRBJ1-6; 7 bases agree with TRBD1. Germline V gene sequence: CDR1 KGHSH, CDR2 LQKENI. The V and J ends lost 1 base and 8 bases, in that order; junction bases with no gene match: 8. This CDR3 contains 16 residues.

The gene calls are TRBV29-1 and TRBJ2-5; D gene unclear. CDR3 length equals 12 residues. Germline assignment: CDR1 SQVTM and CDR2 ANQGSEA. Trimming pared 6 bases from V and 0 bases from J, leaving 8 bases between. In DNA, the CDR3 is TGCAGCGTAACAGAGTACCAAGAGACCCAGTACTTC. Translation: CSVTEYQETQYF.

V and J are TRBV7-2 and TRBJ2-3, with unresolved D. V lost 1 base, J lost 8 bases, and 13 bases lay in between. This CDR3 comprises 14 residues. From germline, CDR1 is SGHTA and CDR2 FQGNSA. This CDR3 reads CASSLVDRVGTQYF. The CDR3 nucleotides are TGTGCCAGCAGCTTAGTTGACCGGGTTGGTACGCAGTATTTT.

The chain links TRBV5-4 to TRBJ2-3; TRBD1 matches 7 bases. The CDR3 has 15 residues. Germline V gene lookup returns CDR1 SGHNT and CDR2 YYREEE (reference sequence). The V gene end was trimmed by 0 bases and the J gene end by 2 bases; junction bases not matched to a gene: 3. Here the CDR3 reads CASSLDRGYTDTQYF. DNA for the CDR3: TGTGCCAGCAGCTTGGACAGGGGTTACACAGATACGCAGTATTTT.

Here the CDR3 DNA reads TGTGCCACCCCCCGGGGCAGAGCCTACGAGCAGTACTTC. Protein: CATPRGRAYEQYF. The V and J genes are TRBV6-4 and TRBJ2-7; D tentatively reads TRBD1 or TRBD2 (5 bases each). This CDR3 contains 13 residues. Germline V CDR1 and CDR2: MRHNA, SNTAGT. The ends were cut back, 10 bases at V and 2 bases at J, with 15 bases in the middle.

DNA for the CDR3: TGTGCCAGCACCCTAACGGGGCAGGTAGATTCACCCCTCCACTTT. Its protein is CASTLTGQVDSPLHF. This rearrangement joins TRBV5-4 to TRBJ1-6; D perhaps matches TRBD1 (5 bases). Per the germline V gene, CDR1 is SGHNT and CDR2 is YYREEE (reference sequence). Trimming took off 6 bases at V and 8 bases at J, with 18 bases between the two ends. This CDR3 comprises 15 residues. Full variable domain (rest looked up from reference TRBV5-4 and TRBJ1-6): ETGVTQSPTHLIKTRGQQVTLRCSSQSGHNTVSWYQQALGQGPQFIFQYYREEENGRGNFPPRFSGLQFPNYSSELNVNALELDDSALYLCASTLTGQVDSPLHFGNGTRLTVT.

The rearrangement joins TRBV30 to TRBJ2-1, with TRBD2 matching over 10 bases. This CDR3 comprises 17 residues. Germline V gene data show CDR1 as GTSNPN and CDR2 as SVGIG (reference sequence). Trimming removed 5 bases from V and 7 bases from J; junction bases left unmatched: 17. The CDR3, as DNA: TGTGCCTGGGATTTAGGTAGCGGGAGGTTAAGTGGAAATGAGCAGTTCTTC. Its protein is CAWDLGSGRLSGNEQFF.

The chain carries TRBV19 and TRBJ1-2, with 8 nucleotides matching TRBD1. Germline V gene lookup returns CDR1 LNHDA and CDR2 SQIVND (reference sequence). J lost 1 base, V lost 3 bases, and 1 base had no gene match. This CDR3 has 14 residues. CDR3 DNA: TGTGCCAGTAGTATTGACAGGGGTAACTATGGCTACACCTTC. Its translation: CASSIDRGNYGYTF.

The J gene is TRBJ2-2, the V gene TRBV6-1; no firm D call. Germline CDR1 MNHNS, CDR2 SASEGT. There are 13 residues in the CDR3. V shed 2 bases and J shed 5 bases, with 6 bases lying between them. The CDR3 DNA sequence: TGTGCCAGCAGTGAAACAGCTACCGGGGAGCTGTTTTTT. This translates into CASSETATGELFF.

J is TRBJ2-3 and V is TRBV5-4; 10 nucleotides agree with TRBD1. The V and J ends lost 4 bases and 6 bases, in that order; junction bases with no gene match: 8. Germline loops: CDR1 SGHNT, CDR2 YYREEE (reference sequence). The CDR3 loop spans 15 amino acids. The CDR3 DNA reads as TGTGCCAGCAGCCTTGACAGGGGGCTAACCGATACGCAGTATTTT. Protein product: CASSLDRGLTDTQYF.

The chain recombines TRBV5-1 with TRBJ2-3; 11 bases match TRBD2. CDR3 length equals 15 residues. The trim removed 3 bases at V and 6 bases at J, leaving 6 bases unmatched. CDR1 and CDR2 (germline): SGHRS, YFSETQ. CDR3: CASSSGLAVRDTQYF. The CDR3 region has the DNA TGCGCCAGCAGCTCGGGACTAGCGGTTCGGGATACGCAGTATTTT.

The V call is TRBV6-6, the J call TRBJ1-1; 7 bases align to TRBD1. Germline-derived CDR1 and CDR2 are MNHNY and SVGAGI (reference sequence). With 5 bases clipped from V and 0 bases from J, the junction kept 6 bases outside the gene matches. The CDR3 has 15 residues. The chain's CDR3 is CASSSPGQLNTEAFF. The CDR3 DNA reads TGTGCCAGCAGTAGCCCGGGACAGTTGAACACTGAAGCTTTCTTT.

In DNA, the CDR3 is TGCAGCGTTGATACGGGGAGCACAGATACGCAGTATTTT. It yields the protein CSVDTGSTDTQYF. This chain connects TRBV29-1 to TRBJ2-3; possibly TRBD2 for D (5 bases). The CDR3 runs 13 residues. CDR1 and CDR2 (germline): SQVTM, ANQGSEA. Trimming left V 3 bases short and J 0 bases short, with 7 bases between.

This clone was observed once. The V and J genes are TRBV30 and TRBJ2-7; TRBD2 might be the D (5 bases). The length of the CDR3 is 14 residues. Germline CDR1 is GTSNPN and CDR2 is SVGIG (reference sequence). Trimming pared 4 bases from V and 7 bases from J, leaving 20 bases between. CDR3: CAWKRIASSSEQYF. The CDR3, as DNA: TGTGCCTGGAAACGAATAGCGTCTTCCTCGGAGCAGTACTTC.

V and J are TRBV7-8 and TRBJ1-2; D gene uncertain. CDR1 is SGHVS, CDR2 FQNEAQ, per germline. Trimming cost V 2 bases and J 6 bases, with 10 bases left between them. The CDR3 is 13 residues long. The DNA of the CDR3 is TGTGCCAGCAGCTTATTAGTTGGGGATGGCTACACCTTC. It yields the protein CASSLLVGDGYTF.

In nucleotides, the CDR3 is TGCGCCAGCAGCCTCAGACAGGGGCCCTACGAGCAGTACTTC. Protein: CASSLRQGPYEQYF. V gene TRBV10-2 combines with J gene TRBJ2-7; 8 bases map to TRBD1. The germline CDR1 and CDR2 sequences are WSHSY and SAAADI. The trim removed 6 bases at V and 2 bases at J, leaving 6 bases unmatched. CDR3 length: 14 residues.

The chain links TRBV2 to TRBJ2-3; no clear D gene. This CDR3 has 14 residues. Germline values: CDR1 SNHLY, CDR2 FYNNEI. The V and J ends lost 7 bases and 4 bases respectively, with 15 bases between them. CDR3 DNA sequence: TGTGCCAGCATACCGACGCAAACTGCAGATACGCAGTATTTT. It is translated as CASIPTQTADTQYF.

The rearrangement joins TRBV6-1 to TRBJ2-5; D is perhaps TRBD1 (6 bases). Trimming stripped 8 bases from V and 0 bases from J, with 13 bases between. The CDR3 is made up of 14 amino acids. Germline-derived CDR1 and CDR2 are MNHNS and SASEGT. CDR3 coding DNA: TGTGCCAGCGACCTAAGGGGGAACCAAGAGACCCAGTACTTC. As protein: CASDLRGNQETQYF.

This clone showed up just a few times. The chain links TRBV18 to TRBJ1-6; 10 nucleotides align to TRBD1. Unmatched junction bases numbered 8, after V lost 4 bases and J lost 2 bases. Looked up from germline, CDR1 is KGHSH and CDR2 is LQKENI. The CDR3 runs 18 residues. CDR3: CASSLRTGGNTYNSPLHF. The CDR3 coding sequence is TGTGCCAGCTCACTCCGGACAGGGGGAAACACCTATAATTCACCCCTCCACTTT. Using reference TRBV18 and TRBJ1-6 for the parts outside the CDR3, the full variable domain is NAGVMQNPRHLVRRRGQEARLRCSPMKGHSHVYWYRQLPEEGLKFMVYLQKENIIDESGMPKERFSAEFPKEGPSILRIQQVVRGDSAAYFCASSLRTGGNTYNSPLHFGNGTRLTVT.